These T cell receptor beta chains were read from a single sample in a study of early T cells in non-severe SARS-CoV-2 infection. TCRdb called the 5' RACE reads again in MiXCR, with one record for every CDR3 protein. Of over 60,000 distinct CDR3 sequences in the sample, about 10% were seen once. Source: whole blood, taken at baseline. All receptors derive from an adult who was a healthcare worker with PCR-confirmed SARS-CoV-2 infection or an uninfected control (not recorded which). Both conserved end residues are trimmed from each CDR3.

j_call | v_call | cdr3_aa
TRBJ2-1 | TRBV15 | ATSSAGTTKENEQF
TRBJ2-7 | TRBV6-5 | ASSYVSGSSYEQY
TRBJ1-5 | TRBV12-3/TRBV12-4 | ASSLAGGWDQPQH
TRBJ2-5 | TRBV10-3 | AIRAGTLQETQY
TRBJ2-2 | TRBV27 | ASMFGTGNTGELF
TRBJ1-3 | TRBV5-6 | ASSRLDWGGNTIY
TRBJ1-2 | TRBV6-6 | AVHGRNYGYT
TRBJ2-1 | TRBV9 | ASSPAGGLAGNEQF
TRBJ1-3 | TRBV9 | ASRPDPPTGNTIY
TRBJ1-5 | TRBV30 | AWSHAGGQPQH
TRBJ2-2 | TRBV29-1 | SVDRTGTTGELF
TRBJ1-1 | TRBV27 | ASTKREGRYTEAF
TRBJ1-1 | TRBV6-5 | ASSYGGSTEAF
TRBJ2-1 | TRBV29-1 | SVESLGLPRRV
TRBJ1-1 | TRBV12-3/TRBV12-4 | ARTKHPNTEAF
TRBJ1-6 | TRBV19 | ASSIGGNSPLH
TRBJ1-6 | TRBV12-5 | ASGLDPRRKGLKDSPLH
TRBJ2-1 | TRBV5-1 | ASSLPPSNEQF
TRBJ1-2 | TRBV12-3/TRBV12-4 | ASSLALVSRVYGYT
TRBJ1-1 | TRBV6-2/TRBV6-3 | ASRKGNTEAF
TRBJ1-1 | TRBV10-2 | ASRAGPNTEAF
TRBJ1-3 | TRBV7-6 | ASSLGQAGRGNTIY
TRBJ1-6 | TRBV2 | ASRGQGDSPLH
TRBJ2-5 | TRBV7-9 | ASSLTSRGAARPQY
TRBJ1-3 | TRBV7-2 | ASSLQGFSGNTIY
TRBJ2-3 | TRBV9 | ASSVSDSTDTQY
TRBJ2-1 | TRBV5-4 | ATEGPSGTKDNEQF
TRBJ1-2 | TRBV10-3 | AISPDRGIYGYT
TRBJ1-2 | TRBV12-3/TRBV12-4 | ASSPSGYYGYT
TRBJ2-3 | TRBV6-5 | ASRLSPGLAGEGADTQY
TRBJ2-2 | TRBV7-9 | ASSLAGTGELF
TRBJ1-1 | TRBV6-5 | ASSSPTGGATEAF
TRBJ2-2 | TRBV5-1 | ASLLGGSNTGELF
TRBJ2-1 | TRBV5-1 | ASSLEGGAGNEQF
TRBJ1-6 | TRBV4-2 | ASSQAAGNNSPLH
TRBJ2-2 | TRBV19 | ASSLYGELF
TRBJ1-5 | TRBV20-1 | SAREHPRDFNQPQH
TRBJ2-2 | TRBV20-1 | SARDRDRGNTGELF
TRBJ2-1 | TRBV20-1 | SALRGAGGNNEQF
TRBJ2-7 | TRBV7-6 | ASSLGLAGIYEQY